These 9 T cell receptor beta chains originate from one sample sequenced in a study of identical twins. Each CDR3 protein is one row after TCRdb ran MiXCR on the 5' RACE reads. The table lists about 810,000 distinct CDR3 sequences, 9% to 15% of them singletons, with around 1.5% in the top ten. The same sample was also studied in work on yellow fever vaccine responses in identical twins.

The material sequenced was PBMCs. The source of these receptors is a woman under 30 in good health.

This clonotype was detected many times. The chain joins TRBV25-1 to TRBJ1-4; D is undetermined. CDR1 and CDR2 from the germline V gene are MGHDK and SYGVNS. CDR3 size: 15 residues. With 3 bases removed from V and 0 bases from J, the gap between germline ends came to 8 bases. The CDR3 bases are TGTGCCAGCAGTGATCTTTGGACAACTAATGAAAAACTGTTTTTT. Its translation: CASSDLWTTNEKLFF. The complete variable domain, with remaining parts taken from reference TRBV25-1 and TRBJ1-4, reads EADIYQTPRYLVIGTGKKITLECSQTMGHDKMYWYQQDPGMELHLIHYSYGVNSTEKGDLSSESTVSRIRTEHFPLTLESARPSHTSQYLCASSDLWTTNEKLFFGSGTQLSVL.

This clonotype has just a few counts. CDR3 nucleotide sequence: TGCGCCAGCAGCTTCAAAGGGGGTGACGAGACCCAGTACTTC. It codes for CASSFKGGDETQYF. J is TRBJ2-5 and V is TRBV5-1, with D possibly TRBD1 on 6 matching bases. Germline lookup yields CDR1 SGHRS and CDR2 YFSETQ. The CDR3 contains 14 residues. Trimming shortened V by 2 bases and J by 5 bases, and 13 bases separated the two germline ends.

The chain uses TRBV20-1 and TRBJ2-3; TRBD1 matches at 7 bases. Germline V gene data show CDR1 as DFQATT and CDR2 as SNEGSKA (reference sequence). There are 14 residues in the CDR3. After removal of 4 bases from V and 4 bases from J, the junction contained 8 bases not matched to a gene. Here the CDR3 reads CSAIPGQSADTQYF. In DNA form, the CDR3 reads TGCAGTGCTATCCCGGGACAGTCAGCAGATACGCAGTATTTT.

The chain carries TRBV11-3 and TRBJ2-1; TRBD2 is a possible D gene (6 bases). The ends were cut back, 6 bases at V and 1 base at J, with 16 bases in the middle. Germline V gene sequence: CDR1 SGHNT, CDR2 YENEEA. This CDR3 region has 16 residues. CDR3 nucleotides: TGTGCCAGCAGATCACCGGGGACTGGGTCCTACAATGAGCAGTTCTTC. It specifies CASRSPGTGSYNEQFF.

The CDR3 loop is CASSLSPAGEGGEQFF. CDR3 nucleotide sequence: TGCGCCAGCAGCTTAAGTCCGGCCGGGGAAGGGGGTGAGCAGTTCTTC. The V call is TRBV5-1, the J call TRBJ2-1; D might be TRBD1 (6 bases). Trimming pared 2 bases from V and 9 bases from J, leaving 21 bases between. This CDR3 contains 16 residues. The germline V gene encodes CDR1 SGHRS and CDR2 YFSETQ.

There are many counts of this clonotype. The chain joins TRBV12-3 or TRBV12-4 to TRBJ2-3, with TRBD2 matching 10 bases. Trimming at V came to 6 bases and at J to 1 base, leaving 7 bases not matched to a gene. The CDR3 is made up of 16 amino acids. Here the CDR3 DNA reads TGTGCCAGCAGCTCCGGGACTAGCGCCCGCACAGATACGCAGTATTTT. The encoded protein is CASSSGTSARTDTQYF.

This rearrangement joins TRBV5-1 to TRBJ1-4; 9 bases align to TRBD1. Germline V gene sequence: CDR1 SGHRS, CDR2 YFSETQ. V was clipped by 0 bases and J by 7 bases; unmatched bases: 7. CDR3 length: 16 amino acids. The CDR3 region has the DNA TGCGCCAGCAGCTTGGTCTCCGGGACAGGGTTTGAAAAACTGTTTTTT. Translation: CASSLVSGTGFEKLFF.

J is TRBJ1-2 and V is TRBV5-1, with 7 nucleotides matching TRBD1. This CDR3 contains 12 residues. Germline CDR1 and CDR2: SGHRS and YFSETQ. Trimming removed 9 bases from V and 13 bases from J; junction bases left unmatched: 15. The CDR3 loop is CANKLGTDDGTF. In DNA form, the CDR3 reads TGCGCCAACAAGTTGGGGACAGACGACGGCACCTTC.

The chain joins TRBV7-9 to TRBJ1-2; TRBD1 is a possible D gene (6 bases). The CDR3 length is 14 residues. Germline loops: CDR1 SEHNR, CDR2 FQNEAQ (reference sequence). V was pared by 7 bases and J by 8 bases, with 20 bases between. Here the CDR3 reads CASNPTGPTSGYTF. The CDR3 region has the DNA TGTGCCAGCAACCCGACAGGCCCTACTTCCGGCTACACCTTC.